One and the same sample provided the 15 T cell receptor beta chains below, sequenced in a study of cytomegalovirus exposure and HLA in healthy donors. Amplification used 60 Vbeta primers and 13 Jbeta primers. The table came from immunoSEQ multiplex PCR; TCRdb's copy has only in-frame clones and leaves some out. The sample shows 180,000 or so clones, 76% of them seen only once. The source material was PBMCs. The receptors derive from a female donor in good health and CMV-seronegative.

The chain employs TRBV18 and TRBJ2-7, with 8 positions matching TRBD1. V trimming: 6 bases; J trimming: 3 bases; junction bases outside the gene matches: 10. This CDR3 spans 15 amino acids. CDR1 and CDR2 from the germline V gene are KGHSH and LQKENI. The CDR3 sequence: CASSSTGEGYYEQYF. The CDR3 DNA is TGTGCCAGCTCCTCGACAGGGGAAGGCTACTACGAGCAGTACTTC.

The chain recombines TRBV7-2 with TRBJ2-5, with 9 bases matching TRBD2. The ends lost 1 base at V and 5 bases at J; junction bases unmatched: 11. CDR3 length: 17 residues. Germline V lookup: CDR1 SGHTA, CDR2 FQGNSA. CDR3 coding DNA: TGTGCCAGCAGCTTAGGTCGGTGGCGGGAGGGCGGGGAGACCCAGTACTTC. This sequence encodes CASSLGRWREGGETQYF.

J is TRBJ1-2 and V is TRBV6-1; 7 bases fit TRBD1. The CDR3 consists of 21 residues. The ends lost 0 bases at V and 4 bases at J; junction bases unmatched: 23. CDR1 MNHNS and CDR2 SASEGT come from the germline V gene. The CDR3 DNA sequence: TGTGCCAGCAGTGAAGCGCTCCGACCGAGGGACAGACCACTCAAGATCTATGGCTACACCTTC. It yields the protein CASSEALRPRDRPLKIYGYTF.

The rearrangement uses TRBV30 and TRBJ2-1; TRBD2 might be the D (6 bases). The CDR3 totals 14 residues. Germline V CDR1 and CDR2: GTSNPN, SVGIG (reference sequence). CDR3 coding DNA: TGTGTCGTTACTAGCACCAACTCCTACAATGAGCAGTTCTTC. Translated, it gives CVVTSTNSYNEQFF.

This chain connects TRBV2 to TRBJ1-2, with D unclear. CDR1 is SNHLY and CDR2 is FYNNEI in the germline V gene. The ends were cut back, 4 bases at V and 3 bases at J, with 12 bases in the middle. The length of the CDR3 is 14 residues. The CDR3 reads CASSVLAGYYGYTF. In DNA, the CDR3 is TGTGCCAGCAGTGTCCTCGCAGGATACTATGGCTACACCTTC.

The count of this clone is one. The chain has TRBV4-2 and TRBJ1-1; no firm D call. V was trimmed by 1 base and J by 3 bases, leaving 9 bases between them. CDR1 is LGHNA and CDR2 is YNFKEQ in the germline V gene. This CDR3 is 14 amino acids long. The DNA for the CDR3 is TGTGCCAGCAGCCAAGTAGCGGCCTACACTGAAGCTTTCTTT. It translates to CASSQVAAYTEAFF.

The chain couples TRBV9 to TRBJ2-2; the match to TRBD2 covers 12 bases. This CDR3 is built from 19 residues. Germline V lookup: CDR1 SGDLS, CDR2 YYNGEE. Losses at the gene ends were 0 bases for V and 4 bases for J; bases not matched to a gene: 10. The CDR3 nucleotides are TGTGCCAGCAGCGTAGGGCTAGCGGGGGGGCCGATTAGCACCGGGGAGCTGTTTTTT. It specifies CASSVGLAGGPISTGELFF. Full variable domain (rest looked up from reference TRBV9 and TRBJ2-2): DSGVTQTPKHLITATGQRVTLRCSPRSGDLSVYWYQQSLDQGLQFLIQYYNGEERAKGNILERFSAQQFPDLHSELNLSSLELGDSALYFCASSVGLAGGPISTGELFFGEGSRLTVL.

The chain uses TRBV9 and TRBJ2-5, with TRBD1 matching 8 bases. Trimming cost V 4 bases and J 2 bases; bases outside gene matches: 4. In germline, CDR1 is SGDLS, CDR2 YYNGEE. The CDR3 runs 14 residues. The CDR3 bases are TGTGCCAGCAGCTCCCGGACAGGGCAAGAGACCCAGTACTTC. As protein: CASSSRTGQETQYF.

This chain uses TRBV12-5 with TRBJ2-5; 9 nucleotides align to TRBD2. The CDR3 totals 15 residues. Germline-derived CDR1 and CDR2 are LGHNT and FRNRAP. V shed 6 bases and J 1 base; nucleotides not matched to a gene: 6. This CDR3 is CASGPLAGPQETQYF. CDR3 DNA: TGTGCTAGTGGGCCTCTAGCGGGGCCCCAAGAGACCCAGTACTTC.

The rearrangement uses TRBV7-9 and TRBJ2-3; no clear D. The length of the CDR3 is 13 residues. Trimming stripped 2 bases from V and 0 bases from J, with 3 bases between. The germline V gene has CDR1 SEHNR and CDR2 FQNEAQ (reference sequence). CDR3 sequence reads: CASSLLSTDTQYF. The CDR3 DNA sequence: TGTGCCAGCAGCTTACTTAGCACAGATACGCAGTATTTT.

The V call is TRBV19, the J call TRBJ1-2; D remains unclear. Germline CDR1 is LNHDA and CDR2 is SQIVND (reference sequence). CDR3 size: 13 residues. V was trimmed by 4 bases and J by 7 bases, leaving 13 bases between them. The CDR3 reads CASSRQRYTGYTF. In nucleotides, the CDR3 is TGTGCCAGTAGTAGGCAGCGTTATACTGGCTACACCTTC.

The CDR3 coding sequence is TGCAGCGCCCTGACAGGGACCCCTGAAGCTTTCTTT. It specifies CSALTGTPEAFF. V gene TRBV29-1 combines with J gene TRBJ1-1, with TRBD1 matching over 7 bases. CDR1 is SQVTM and CDR2 is ANQGSEA in the germline V gene. V lost 7 bases, J lost 6 bases, and 8 bases stayed unmatched. The CDR3 is 12 residues long.

The rearrangement joins TRBV4-1 to TRBJ2-3; TRBD2 matches at 9 bases. The germline CDR1 and CDR2 sequences are MGHRA and YSYEKL. The V and J ends lost 0 bases and 4 bases, in that order; junction bases with no gene match: 8. The CDR3 consists of 17 residues. The CDR3, as DNA: TGCGCCAGCAGCCAAGAGTACAGCGGGGGGCCCGCAGATACGCAGTATTTT. It specifies CASSQEYSGGPADTQYF.

This chain connects TRBV5-5 to TRBJ2-1; 8 bases agree with TRBD1. CDR1 and CDR2 (germline): SGHKS, YYEKEE (reference sequence). The CDR3 contains 15 residues. J gave up 2 bases and V 2 bases, and 3 bases lay outside the gene matches. The CDR3 DNA follows: TGTGCCAGCAGCTTTGGACAGGGCGCCTACAATGAGCAGTTCTTC. This gives the protein CASSFGQGAYNEQFF.

The genes are TRBV19 and TRBJ2-1, with 9 bases aligning to TRBD2. This CDR3 has 16 residues. Germline assignment: CDR1 LNHDA and CDR2 SQIVND (reference sequence). J was trimmed by 7 bases and V by 6 bases; bases with no gene match: 13. CDR3 in DNA: TGTGCCAGTAGCCGGACCAGCGGGAGGCCGGGGAATGAGCAGTTCTTC. This gives the protein CASSRTSGRPGNEQFF.